This T cell receptor (beta chain) was recorded in a study of CD8+ T cells in alopecia areata. Turning to the study itself: The duration of tofacitinib was 6 to 18 months, with 6 months off drug afterward. Patients given treatment had severity scored by the percentage of scalp area affected. Study results and caveats: A single nonresponder leaves the baseline CD8+ expansion link to response uncertain.

J was trimmed by 5 bases and V by 6 bases; bases with no gene match: 11. CDR1 is SQVTM, CDR2 ANQGSEA, per germline. CDR3 size: 16 residues. This clone was counted between two and nine times. Its antigen is as yet unknown. Treatment: oral pan-JAK inhibitor, 5-10 mg twice daily. cDNA prepared by RNA extraction and subsequent reverse transcription served as the template for sequencing. The data were produced by immunoSEQ multiplex PCR, yet TCRdb's version contains in-frame clones alone and is incomplete. The sample consists of around 190,000 clones, roughly 60% of them appearing once. This specimen was CD4+ T cells sorted from blood, taken at week 24, from a patient treated with tofacitinib. V usage is TRBV29-1 and J usage is TRBJ2-1; TRBD2 matches at 12 bases. This receptor was obtained from a human donor with alopecia areata. CDR3 DNA sequence: TGCAGCGTCTACCGAAGACTAGCGGGGGAAAACAATGAGCAGTTCTTC. It translates to CSVYRRLAGENNEQFF.